This TCR beta chain is from a study of OX40 agonist ivuxolimab in advanced cancers. Germline V gene lookup returns CDR1 SGHDN and CDR2 FVKESK. V was shortened by 0 bases and J by 0 bases, with 3 bases between the two germline ends. The CDR3 length is 14 residues. The table came from immunoSEQ multiplex PCR; TCRdb's copy has only in-frame clones and leaves some out. The data contain around 86,000 clones, about 92% of them singletons. V gene TRBV14 combines with J gene TRBJ1-3; D gene ambiguous. This sequence originates from an adult with an advanced solid tumor such as melanoma, head and neck, liver or kidney cancer. The sample consisted of CD4+ or CD8+ T cells sorted from blood, taken in a trial of the OX40 agonist ivuxolimab. Here the CDR3 DNA reads TGTGCCAGCAGCCAAGAAGACTCTGGAAACACCATATATTTT. Protein: CASSQEDSGNTIYF.